This TCR beta chain is from a study of T cells in Graves' hyperthyroidism and ophthalmopathy. Germline CDR1 is SEHNR and CDR2 is FQNEAQ (reference sequence). The junction had 7 bases not matched to a gene; V was cut back by 1 base and J by 6 bases. The CDR3 is 15 residues long. The source material, RNA transcripts, was used to amplify TCR beta CDR3 regions. HTBI primers were used for first-round RT-PCR of the TCR CDR3. Each CDR3 protein gets one entry after TCRdb re-called the multiplex PCR reads with MiXCR. This sample carries some 510,000 distinct CDR3 sequences, roughly 20% of them seen once, and the ten largest clones take approximately 26%. This clonotype was picked up many times. Patients aged 18 to 65 had newly diagnosed hyperthyroidism of under 2 months' duration.

The sample was blood. This sequence joins TRBV7-9 and TRBJ1-1; 8 nucleotides align to TRBD1. This receptor was obtained from a man aged 18 to 30 with Graves' hyperthyroidism. CDR3 in amino acids: CASSLEAGGRSEAFF. In DNA form, the CDR3 reads TGTGCCAGCAGCTTAGAAGCAGGGGGCCGGTCTGAAGCTTTCTTT. Full variable domain (remainder filled in from reference TRBV7-9 and TRBJ1-1): DTGVSQNPRHKITKRGQNVTFRCDPISEHNRLYWYRQTLGQGPEFLTYFQNEAQLEKSRLLSDRFSAERPKGSFSTLEIQRTEQGDSAMYLCASSLEAGGRSEAFFGQGTRLTVV.